The 31 T cell receptor beta chains reported below all come from one sample, sequenced in a study of blood T cell repertoires in COVID-19 (dated by TCRdb to 2019 to 2021). The protocol used for the library was the immunoSEQ multiplex PCR assay. In TCRdb, the immuneACCESS table is reduced to in-frame sequences with V and J assigned. These tables do not hold every clone; where another copy was compared, an unresolved V gene accounts for under half, and the others remain unexplained. Counted in this sample were some 41,000 clones; around nine tenths of them appeared once. The ten largest clones take up approximately 12% of the sample. What was sequenced was peripheral blood. The receptors originated from a man aged 55 to 70 with active COVID-19.

The genes are TRBV6-4 and TRBJ2-3; D is undetermined. The germline CDR1 and CDR2 sequences are MRHNA and SNTAGT. Trimming took 2 bases from V and 1 from J, leaving 4 bases between them. The CDR3 totals 13 residues. The CDR3 DNA sequence: TGTGCCAGCAGTGACCAGGGCACAGATACGCAGTATTTT. It codes for CASSDQGTDTQYF.

The rearrangement joins TRBV9 to TRBJ2-5, with 8 bases that match TRBD1. The V gene end was trimmed by 3 bases and the J gene end by 1 base; junction bases not matched to a gene: 5. This CDR3 comprises 15 residues. The germline V gene encodes CDR1 SGDLS and CDR2 YYNGEE. The CDR3 reads CASSANGQGQETQYF. The CDR3 nucleotides are TGTGCCAGCAGCGCCAACGGACAGGGCCAAGAGACCCAGTACTTC.

The chain employs TRBV9 and TRBJ1-2; D may be TRBD1 (6 bases). The CDR3 is 15 residues long. Germline V gene sequence: CDR1 SGDLS, CDR2 YYNGEE. V gave up 4 bases and J gave up 4 bases, with 17 bases separating them. CDR3 region: CASSPNRDNRYGYTF. CDR3 DNA sequence: TGTGCCAGCAGCCCAAACAGGGACAACCGCTATGGCTACACCTTC.

The chain has TRBV12-3 or TRBV12-4 and TRBJ1-1; 8 bases are shared with TRBD1. The V gene end was trimmed by 5 bases and the J gene end by 8 bases; junction bases not matched to a gene: 7. CDR3 length: 13 amino acids. The CDR3 protein is CASSAGTGFEAFF. CDR3 coding DNA: TGTGCCAGCAGTGCCGGGACAGGATTCGAAGCTTTCTTT.

The gene calls are TRBV7-8 and TRBJ2-2, with D possibly TRBD1 on 6 matching bases. Germline lookup yields CDR1 SGHVS and CDR2 FQNEAQ. This CDR3 is 14 amino acids long. V shed 5 bases and J shed 6 bases, with 13 bases lying between them. CDR3 coding DNA: TGTGCCAGCAGCGCCAGGACAGTTGCCGGGGAGCTGTTTTTT. Amino acids: CASSARTVAGELFF.

The gene calls are TRBV2 and TRBJ2-7; 14 nucleotides agree with TRBD2. Germline values: CDR1 SNHLY, CDR2 FYNNEI. This CDR3 comprises 20 residues. With 2 bases clipped from V and 0 bases from J, the junction kept 12 bases outside the gene matches. The CDR3 DNA reads as TGTGCCAGCAGTGAACTCACTCCCGGGACTAGCGGGAGATACTCCTACGAGCAGTACTTC. It specifies CASSELTPGTSGRYSYEQYF.

The chain combines TRBV9 with TRBJ2-1, with D maybe TRBD2 (6 bases). Trimming cost V 3 bases and J 4 bases, with 17 bases left between them. CDR1 is SGDLS, CDR2 YYNGEE, per germline. CDR3 length: 16 residues. CDR3 sequence reads: CASSASGDLYYNEQFF. CDR3 coding DNA: TGTGCCAGCAGCGCCTCGGGGGATCTTTATTACAATGAGCAGTTCTTC.

The chain joins TRBV25-1 to TRBJ2-5; D possibly corresponds to TRBD1 (6 bases). V was cut by 5 bases and J by 5 bases, with 15 bases left in between. CDR3 length: 14 residues. CDR1 and CDR2 from the germline V gene are MGHDK and SYGVNS. The chain's CDR3 is CASSPSGGLETQYF. The CDR3 nucleotides read TGTGCCAGCAGTCCCTCTGGGGGCTTGGAGACCCAGTACTTC.

The chain recombines TRBV18 with TRBJ2-1; 9 bases are shared with TRBD2. V was pared by 2 bases and J by 6 bases, with 8 bases of the junction left unmatched. This CDR3 region has 16 residues. Germline values: CDR1 KGHSH, CDR2 LQKENI. The CDR3 DNA follows: TGTGCCAGCTCACCAATCAGGACTAGCGCCCCCAATGAGCAGTTCTTC. Translating it yields CASSPIRTSAPNEQFF. Complete variable domain (other parts from reference TRBV18 and TRBJ2-1): NAGVMQNPRHLVRRRGQEARLRCSPMKGHSHVYWYRQLPEEGLKFMVYLQKENIIDESGMPKERFSAEFPKEGPSILRIQQVVRGDSAAYFCASSPIRTSAPNEQFFGPGTRLTVL.

By share of the sample, this clone is large. The genes are TRBV27 and TRBJ2-1; 8 bases are a match to TRBD1. This CDR3 has 16 amino acids. The junction had 9 bases not matched to a gene; V was cut back by 0 bases and J by 8 bases. CDR1 is MNHEY and CDR2 is SMNVEV in the germline V gene (reference sequence). DNA for the CDR3: TGTGCCAGCAGTTTATCGGCGACAGGGGCGTACTATGAGCAGTTCTTC. It translates to CASSLSATGAYYEQFF.

CDR3 bases: TGTGCCAGCAGTTACTCGATCCTTAGTGCCAATGAGCAGTTCTTC. Translated: CASSYSILSANEQFF. The chain joins TRBV6-2 or TRBV6-3 to TRBJ2-1; D is unresolved. CDR1 MNHEY and CDR2 SVGEGT come from the germline V gene. The CDR3 consists of 15 residues. V was trimmed by 0 bases and J by 6 bases, leaving 12 bases between them.

The CDR3 DNA sequence: TGTGCCACCTTGACGGACAGGCCGGAGACCCAGTACTTC. It is translated as CATLTDRPETQYF. This chain connects TRBV25-1 to TRBJ2-5, with 7 bases lining up with TRBD1. Germline V gives CDR1 MGHDK, CDR2 SYGVNS. V lost 10 bases, J lost 5 bases, and 10 bases stayed unmatched. The CDR3 covers 13 residues. Looking up the rest from reference TRBV25-1 and TRBJ2-5 gives the full variable domain: EADIYQTPRYLVIGTGKKITLECSQTMGHDKMYWYQQDPGMELHLIHYSYGVNSTEKGDLSSESTVSRIRTEHFPLTLESARPSHTSQYLCATLTDRPETQYFGPGTRLLVL.

The genes are TRBV28 and TRBJ2-3; 9 nucleotides agree with TRBD2. V was pared by 0 bases and J by 3 bases, with 7 bases of the junction left unmatched. This CDR3 has 17 amino acids. The germline gives CDR1 MDHEN, CDR2 SYDVKM. CDR3 residues: CASSLWRSSGDTDTQYF. CDR3 in DNA: TGTGCCAGCAGTTTATGGCGATCTAGCGGGGATACAGATACGCAGTATTTT.

The chain combines TRBV5-1 with TRBJ1-1; D gene ambiguous. Germline CDR1 reads SGHRS; CDR2 reads YFSETQ. V lost 0 bases and J lost 8, with 11 bases in between. The CDR3 length is 13 residues. The CDR3 DNA sequence: TGCGCCAGCAGCTTGGCTTATGGCACAGAAGCTTTCTTT. Amino acids: CASSLAYGTEAFF.

The chain joins TRBV13 to TRBJ1-4; TRBD1 aligns across 7 bases. V dropped 5 bases and J dropped 2; count of bases not matched to a gene: 5. The CDR3 loop spans 15 amino acids. Germline V gene sequence: CDR1 PRHDT, CDR2 FYEKMQ (reference sequence). CDR3 amino acids: CASSLGQETNEKLFF. The CDR3, as DNA: TGTGCCAGCAGCCTCGGACAGGAGACTAATGAAAAACTGTTTTTT.

J is TRBJ2-5 and V is TRBV6-5, with D possibly matching TRBD2 (6 bases). Deletions cut 6 bases from V and 1 base from J, with 12 bases between. Germline CDR1 reads MNHEY; CDR2 reads SVGAGI. The CDR3 is 14 residues long. CDR3 sequence: CASRVGGTQETQYF. CDR3 sequence (DNA): TGTGCCAGCAGGGTTGGCGGGACCCAAGAGACCCAGTACTTC.

This chain links TRBV6-1 with TRBJ2-5; 13 bases line up with TRBD2. This CDR3 has 15 residues. Germline loops: CDR1 MNHNS, CDR2 SASEGT. V gave up 6 bases and J gave up 5 bases; unmatched junction bases: 6. The CDR3 DNA is TGTGCCAGCAGCTGGACTAGCGGGAGTAAGGAGACCCAGTACTTC. Encoded protein: CASSWTSGSKETQYF.

The chain carries TRBV5-1 and TRBJ2-7; D unclear. V dropped 5 bases and J dropped 6 bases, with 9 bases sitting between them. The CDR3 has 11 amino acids. Germline V gene lookup returns CDR1 SGHRS and CDR2 YFSETQ. CDR3 protein: CASRAEFEQYF. The CDR3 bases are TGCGCCAGCAGAGCCGAGTTCGAGCAGTACTTC.

The rearrangement links TRBV20-1 to TRBJ2-3; TRBD2 matches at 7 bases. This CDR3 has 15 amino acids. Trimming took 3 bases from V and 1 from J; bases not matched to a gene: 7. The germline gives CDR1 DFQATT, CDR2 SNEGSKA (reference sequence). The CDR3 sequence is CSASDREGGTDTQYF. The CDR3 DNA is TGCAGTGCTAGTGATAGGGAGGGCGGCACAGATACGCAGTATTTT.

The genes are TRBV24-1 and TRBJ2-3; 10 bases line up with TRBD2. Trimming at V came to 4 bases and at J to 4 bases, leaving 7 bases not matched to a gene. The CDR3 has 16 residues. Looked up from germline, CDR1 is KGHDR and CDR2 is SFDVKD. The CDR3 is CATSDPQREGADTQYF. Here the CDR3 DNA reads TGTGCCACCAGTGACCCCCAGCGGGAGGGCGCAGATACGCAGTATTTT.

This sequence joins TRBV5-4 and TRBJ1-2, with TRBD1 as a possible D gene (5 bases). The CDR3 runs 13 residues. Germline V gene sequence: CDR1 SGHNT, CDR2 YYREEE (reference sequence). V dropped 0 bases and J dropped 4 bases, with 7 bases sitting between them. The CDR3 nucleotides are TGTGCCAGCAGCTTGGGCGGGACCTATGGCTACACCTTC. Its translation is CASSLGGTYGYTF.

The V call is TRBV4-3, the J call TRBJ2-3; D may be TRBD2 (6 bases). The germline V gene encodes CDR1 LGHNA and CDR2 YSLEER. CDR3 length equals 16 residues. The V end was cut by 0 bases, the J end by 2 bases, with 12 bases between. The CDR3 spells CASSQDWGLYTDTQYF. The CDR3, as DNA: TGCGCCAGCAGCCAAGATTGGGGACTCTACACAGATACGCAGTATTTT.

This chain uses TRBV15 with TRBJ2-1, with 7 bases identical to TRBD2. The V gene end was trimmed by 3 bases and the J gene end by 8 bases; junction bases not matched to a gene: 10. This CDR3 is built from 15 residues. The V gene's germline CDR1 is LNHNV and CDR2 YYDKDF (reference sequence). CDR3 DNA: TGTGCCACCAGCAGGAGTCGGGAGGTTTTATATGAGCAGTTCTTC. It yields the protein CATSRSREVLYEQFF.

The genes are TRBV18 and TRBJ2-7, with 10 positions matching TRBD1. Germline CDR1 is KGHSH and CDR2 is LQKENI. Unmatched junction bases numbered 9, after V lost 3 bases and J lost 7 bases. The CDR3 consists of 15 residues. Here the CDR3 DNA reads TGTGCCAGCTCACCCCCGGGACAGGGGTTTTGGGAGCAGTACTTC. Translated: CASSPPGQGFWEQYF.

J is TRBJ2-7 and V is TRBV3-1 (or the pseudogene TRBV3-2), with 8 bases aligning to TRBD2. Trimming at V came to 6 bases and at J to 3 bases, leaving 4 bases not matched to a gene. The CDR3 contains 13 residues. CDR1 LGHDT and CDR2 YNNKEL come from the germline V gene (reference sequence). CDR3 bases: TGTGCCAGCAGAGGTAGCGGGGTCTACGAGCAGTACTTC. It yields the protein CASRGSGVYEQYF.

This chain uses TRBV24-1 with TRBJ2-5; the D gene is possibly TRBD1 (6 bases). Trimming shortened V by 4 bases and J by 2 bases, and 19 bases separated the two germline ends. Per the germline V gene, CDR1 is KGHDR and CDR2 is SFDVKD. The CDR3 loop spans 17 amino acids. CDR3 sequence: CATSEPGTDSLQETQYF. The CDR3 DNA sequence: TGTGCCACCAGTGAACCAGGAACGGACAGCCTTCAAGAGACCCAGTACTTC.

The rearrangement links TRBV3-1 (or the pseudogene TRBV3-2) to TRBJ1-4; 9 nucleotides line up with TRBD1. With V trimmed by 5 bases and J by 7 bases, 5 bases remained unmatched. This CDR3 contains 14 residues. Germline V gives CDR1 LGHDT, CDR2 YNNKEL (reference sequence). As DNA, the CDR3 is TGTGCCAGCAGCTGGACAGGGGACGGTGAAAAACTGTTTTTT. Its translation is CASSWTGDGEKLFF.

The J gene is TRBJ1-2, the V gene TRBV5-6; 7 bases align to TRBD1. With 4 bases clipped from V and 4 bases from J, the junction kept 7 bases outside the gene matches. Germline-derived CDR1 and CDR2 are SGHDT and YYEEEE. The CDR3 is made up of 14 amino acids. In DNA, the CDR3 is TGTGCCAGCAGCACCGGACAGGTGGCCTATGGCTACACCTTC. This translates into CASSTGQVAYGYTF.

This CDR3 reads CASTGLEGANTGELFF. The CDR3 DNA follows: TGTGCCAGCACAGGGCTAGAAGGGGCTAACACCGGGGAGCTGTTTTTT. This chain uses TRBV28 with TRBJ2-2, with D maybe TRBD1 (5 bases). V lost 7 bases and J 2 bases, leaving 17 bases between the germline ends. Germline-derived CDR1 and CDR2 are MDHEN and SYDVKM. This CDR3 has 16 residues. The full variable domain, completed using reference TRBV28 and TRBJ2-2, is DVKVTQSSRYLVKRTGEKVFLECVQDMDHENMFWYRQDPGLGLRLIYFSYDVKMKEKGDIPEGYSVSREKKERFSLILESASTNQTSMYLCASTGLEGANTGELFFGEGSRLTVL.

The gene calls are TRBV6-2 or TRBV6-3 and TRBJ1-2, with D possibly TRBD1 on 5 matching bases. V was pared by 2 bases and J by 7 bases, with 11 bases between. The CDR3 has 13 residues. CDR1 is MNHEY, CDR2 SVGEGT, per germline. This CDR3 is CASSYPGGRGYTF. The CDR3 nucleotides are TGTGCCAGCAGTTACCCGGGGGGACGTGGCTACACCTTC.

The chain couples TRBV3-1 (or the pseudogene TRBV3-2) to TRBJ1-5; the D gene is possibly TRBD1 (6 bases). The V gene's germline CDR1 is LGHDT and CDR2 YNNKEL (reference sequence). The CDR3 has 15 amino acids. Trimming pared 5 bases from V and 4 bases from J, leaving 15 bases between. CDR3 nucleotides: TGTGCCAGCAGCGCGGGGGGGGCCTTAAATCAGCCCCAGCATTTT. Translation: CASSAGGALNQPQHF.